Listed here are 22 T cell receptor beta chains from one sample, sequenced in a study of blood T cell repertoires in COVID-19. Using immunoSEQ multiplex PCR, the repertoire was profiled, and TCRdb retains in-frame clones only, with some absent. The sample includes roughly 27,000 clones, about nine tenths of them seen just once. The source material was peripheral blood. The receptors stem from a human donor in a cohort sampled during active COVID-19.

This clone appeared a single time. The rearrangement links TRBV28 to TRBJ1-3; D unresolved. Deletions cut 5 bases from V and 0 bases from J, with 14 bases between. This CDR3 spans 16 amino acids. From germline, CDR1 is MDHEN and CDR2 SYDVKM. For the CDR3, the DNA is TGTGCCAGCAGTCCACAGTATGGGCCCTCTGGAAACACCATATATTTT. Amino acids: CASSPQYGPSGNTIYF.

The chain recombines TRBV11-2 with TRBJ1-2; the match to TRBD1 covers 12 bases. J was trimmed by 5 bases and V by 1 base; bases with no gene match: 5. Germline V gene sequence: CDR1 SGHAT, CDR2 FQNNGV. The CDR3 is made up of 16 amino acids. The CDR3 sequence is CASSLVGTGGGYGYTF. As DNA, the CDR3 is TGTGCCAGCAGCTTAGTCGGGACAGGGGGCGGATATGGCTACACCTTC.

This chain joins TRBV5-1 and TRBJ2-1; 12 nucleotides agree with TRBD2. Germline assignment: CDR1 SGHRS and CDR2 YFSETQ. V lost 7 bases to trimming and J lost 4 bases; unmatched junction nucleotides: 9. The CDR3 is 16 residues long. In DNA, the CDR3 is TGCGCCAGCTCCCTGTCCGGGACTAGCGGGTACAATGAGCAGTTCTTC. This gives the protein CASSLSGTSGYNEQFF.

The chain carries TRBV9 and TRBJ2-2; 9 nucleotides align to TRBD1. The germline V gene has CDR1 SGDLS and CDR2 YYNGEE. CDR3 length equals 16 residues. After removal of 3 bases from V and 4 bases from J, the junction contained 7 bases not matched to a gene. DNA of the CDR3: TGTGCCAGCAGCGGCCCACAGGGGGCGGGCACCGGGGAGCTGTTTTTT. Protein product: CASSGPQGAGTGELFF.

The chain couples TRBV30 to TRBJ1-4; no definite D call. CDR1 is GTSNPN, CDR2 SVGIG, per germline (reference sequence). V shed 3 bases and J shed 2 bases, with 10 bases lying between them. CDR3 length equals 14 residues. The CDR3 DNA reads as TGTGCCTGGAGCAACCTGGAGACTAATGAAAAACTGTTTTTT. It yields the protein CAWSNLETNEKLFF.

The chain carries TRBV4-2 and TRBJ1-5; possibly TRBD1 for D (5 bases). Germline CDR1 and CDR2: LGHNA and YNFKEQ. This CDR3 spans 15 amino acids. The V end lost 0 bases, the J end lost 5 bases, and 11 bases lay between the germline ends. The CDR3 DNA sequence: TGTGCCAGCAGCCAAGAGCGGCAGGGCCATCAGCCCCAGCATTTT. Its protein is CASSQERQGHQPQHF.

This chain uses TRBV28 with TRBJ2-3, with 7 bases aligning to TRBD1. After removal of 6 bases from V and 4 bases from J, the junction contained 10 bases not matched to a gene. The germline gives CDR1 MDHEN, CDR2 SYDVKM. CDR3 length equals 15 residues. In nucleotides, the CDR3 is TGTGCCAGCAGGGAAGGGGGCCCCCTGGCAGATACGCAGTATTTT. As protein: CASREGGPLADTQYF.

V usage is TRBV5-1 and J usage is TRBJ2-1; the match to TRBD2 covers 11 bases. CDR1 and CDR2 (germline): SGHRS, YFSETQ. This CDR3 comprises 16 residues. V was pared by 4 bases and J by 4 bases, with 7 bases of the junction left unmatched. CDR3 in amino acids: CASSIRLAGLYNEQFF. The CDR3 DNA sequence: TGCGCCAGCAGCATAAGACTAGCGGGGTTGTACAATGAGCAGTTCTTC.

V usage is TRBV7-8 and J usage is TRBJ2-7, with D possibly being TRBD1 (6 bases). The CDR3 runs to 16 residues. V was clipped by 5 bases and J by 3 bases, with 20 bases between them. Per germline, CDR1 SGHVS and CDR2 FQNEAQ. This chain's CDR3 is CASSPSTRTALYEQYF. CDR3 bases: TGTGCCAGCAGCCCAAGCACACGGACAGCCCTCTACGAGCAGTACTTC. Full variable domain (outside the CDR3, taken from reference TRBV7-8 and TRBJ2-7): GAGVSQSPRYKVAKRGQDVALRCDPISGHVSLFWYQQALGQGPEFLTYFQNEAQLDKSGLPSDRFFAERPEGSVSTLKIQRTQQEDSAVYLCASSPSTRTALYEQYFGPGTRLTVT.

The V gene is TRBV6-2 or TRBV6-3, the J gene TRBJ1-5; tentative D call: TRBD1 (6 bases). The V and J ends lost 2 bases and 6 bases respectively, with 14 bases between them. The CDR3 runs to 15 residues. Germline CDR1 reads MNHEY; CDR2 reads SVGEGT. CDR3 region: CASSYSGGRSQPQHF. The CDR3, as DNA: TGTGCCAGCAGTTACAGCGGGGGCAGGAGTCAGCCCCAGCATTTT.

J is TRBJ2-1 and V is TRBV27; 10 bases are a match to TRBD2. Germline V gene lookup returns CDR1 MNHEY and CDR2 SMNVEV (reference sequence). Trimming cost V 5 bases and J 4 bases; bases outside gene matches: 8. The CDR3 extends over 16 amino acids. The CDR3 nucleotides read TGTGCCAGCAGTCCGAGTAGCGGGGGGCGATACAATGAGCAGTTCTTC. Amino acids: CASSPSSGGRYNEQFF.

CDR3: CASSSGLAGSPGELFF. The CDR3 region has the DNA TGTGCCAGCAGTTCTGGACTAGCTGGTTCCCCCGGGGAGCTGTTTTTT. The chain uses TRBV7-6 and TRBJ2-2; the match to TRBD2 covers 8 bases. The CDR3 is made up of 16 amino acids. Germline lookup yields CDR1 SGHVS and CDR2 FNYEAQ. The J segment lost 6 bases and the V segment lost 6 bases, leaving 12 bases of the junction unmatched.

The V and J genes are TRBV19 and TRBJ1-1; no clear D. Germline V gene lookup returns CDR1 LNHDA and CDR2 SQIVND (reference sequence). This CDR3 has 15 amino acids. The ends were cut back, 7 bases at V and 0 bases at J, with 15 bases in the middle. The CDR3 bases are TGTGCCAGTACCCCGAGGGCATATTTGAACACTGAAGCTTTCTTT. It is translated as CASTPRAYLNTEAFF.

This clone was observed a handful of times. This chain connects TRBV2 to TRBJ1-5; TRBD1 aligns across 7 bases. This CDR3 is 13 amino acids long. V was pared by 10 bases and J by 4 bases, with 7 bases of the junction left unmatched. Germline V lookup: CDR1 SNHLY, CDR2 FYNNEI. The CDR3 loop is CATQTGLNQPQHF. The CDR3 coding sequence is TGTGCCACGCAGACAGGGCTGAATCAGCCCCAGCATTTT.

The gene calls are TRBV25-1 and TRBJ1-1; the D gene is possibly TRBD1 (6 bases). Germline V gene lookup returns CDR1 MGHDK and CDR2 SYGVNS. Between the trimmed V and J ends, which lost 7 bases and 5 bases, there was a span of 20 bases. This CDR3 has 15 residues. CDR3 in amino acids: CASITEGELRTEAFF. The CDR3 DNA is TGTGCCAGCATCACTGAGGGGGAGTTGAGAACTGAAGCTTTCTTT.

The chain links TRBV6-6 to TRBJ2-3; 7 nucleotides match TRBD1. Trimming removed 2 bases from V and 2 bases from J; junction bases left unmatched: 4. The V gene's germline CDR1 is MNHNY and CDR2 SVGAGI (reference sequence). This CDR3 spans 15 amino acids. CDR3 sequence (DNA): TGTGCCAGCAGTTACGGACAGGCTCACACAGATACGCAGTATTTT. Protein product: CASSYGQAHTDTQYF.

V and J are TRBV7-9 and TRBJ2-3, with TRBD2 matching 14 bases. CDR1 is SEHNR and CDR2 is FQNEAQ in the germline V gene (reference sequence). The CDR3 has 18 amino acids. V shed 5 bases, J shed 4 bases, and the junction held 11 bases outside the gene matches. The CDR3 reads CASSLPPRLAGGSDTQYF. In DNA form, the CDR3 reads TGTGCCAGCAGCCTTCCGCCCCGACTAGCGGGGGGGTCAGATACGCAGTATTTT.

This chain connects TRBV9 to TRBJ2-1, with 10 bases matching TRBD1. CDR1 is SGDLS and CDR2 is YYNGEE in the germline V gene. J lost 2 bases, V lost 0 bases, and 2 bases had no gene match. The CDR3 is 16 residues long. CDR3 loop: CASSVGGTGAYNEQFF. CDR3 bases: TGTGCCAGCAGCGTAGGGGGGACAGGGGCCTACAATGAGCAGTTCTTC.

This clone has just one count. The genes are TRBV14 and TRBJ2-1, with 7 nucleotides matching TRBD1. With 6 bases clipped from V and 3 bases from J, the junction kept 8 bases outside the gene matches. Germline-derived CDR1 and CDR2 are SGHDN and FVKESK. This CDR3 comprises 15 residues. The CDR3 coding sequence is TGTGCCAGCAGTCATCCGGGACAGCGCTACAATGAGCAGTTCTTC. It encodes CASSHPGQRYNEQFF. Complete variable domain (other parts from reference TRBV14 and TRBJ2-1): EAGVTQFPSHSVIEKGQTVTLRCDPISGHDNLYWYRRVMGKEIKFLLHFVKESKQDESGMPNNRFLAERTGGTYSTLKVQPAELEDSGVYFCASSHPGQRYNEQFFGPGTRLTVL.

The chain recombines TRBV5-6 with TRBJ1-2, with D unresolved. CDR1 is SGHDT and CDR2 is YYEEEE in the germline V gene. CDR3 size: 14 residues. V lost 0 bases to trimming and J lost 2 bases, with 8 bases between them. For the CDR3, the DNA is TGTGCCAGCAGCTTGGGCACAGTAAACTATGGCTACACCTTC. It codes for CASSLGTVNYGYTF.

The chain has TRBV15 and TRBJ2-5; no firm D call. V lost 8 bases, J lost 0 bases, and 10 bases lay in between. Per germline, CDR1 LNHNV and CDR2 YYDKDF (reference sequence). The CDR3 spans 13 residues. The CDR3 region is CATAGSYQETQYF. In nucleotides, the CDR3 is TGTGCCACCGCCGGTAGTTACCAAGAGACCCAGTACTTC.

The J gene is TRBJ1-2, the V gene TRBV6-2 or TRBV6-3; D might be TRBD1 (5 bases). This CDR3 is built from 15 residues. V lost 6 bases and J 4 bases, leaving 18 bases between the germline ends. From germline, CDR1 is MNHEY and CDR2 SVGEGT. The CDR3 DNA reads TGTGCCAGCAGCCCCGCGGACACCTCCGCCTATGGCTACACCTTC. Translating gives CASSPADTSAYGYTF.